This TCR beta chain was sequenced in a study of pediatric ulcerative colitis. The study, taken as a whole, reports: Compared with controls, ulcerative colitis showed greater blood-rectum clone sharing.

Looked up from germline, CDR1 is LNHDA and CDR2 is SQIVND (reference sequence). The germline V and J ends were trimmed by 5 bases and 7 bases, with 21 bases remaining between them. The CDR3 covers 17 residues. Assay: immunoSEQ multiplex PCR; the TCRdb copy retains only in-frame clones and omits some. This sample yields 30,000 or so clones, of which about 81% are seen a single time; over 0.95% belongs to the top ten. In regard to this clone: The target antigen is unknown.

One to two pinch biopsies were taken from the rectum during colonoscopy. Specimen: gut tissue. The TCR was taken from a boy aged 5-17 years with mild ulcerative colitis. The V call is TRBV19, the J call TRBJ1-6; D remains ambiguous. CDR3 in amino acids: CASSLLMPPHGNSPLHF. CDR3 in DNA: TGTGCCAGTAGTCTTTTAATGCCCCCTCATGGGAATTCACCCCTCCACTTT.